A selection of T cell receptor beta chains follows, all from one sample in a study of T cell repertoires in cytomegalovirus infection. Antigens of these TCRs are unknown. TCRdb itself ran the reads through MiXCR, one entry per CDR3 protein. The sample consists of 700,000 to 850,000 distinct CDR3 sequences, less than 35% of them appearing once. Source: cultured CD8+ T cells from PBMCs, taken from culture after CMV antigen stimulation. The receptors were sampled from a human donor in good health (CMV status not recorded). Some clones in this sample may be carry-over from other donors' samples. The CDR3 runs from the conserved cysteine through the conserved F or W. Fields, in order: D gene, V gene, clone size, J gene, CDR3 DNA, CDR3 protein. A D gene is named only where the DNA matches it firmly. Some rows mark clone size as missing; the rest say once, few, many or name a class of expanded clone.

D gene: .; V gene: TRBV7-8; clone size: many; J gene: TRBJ1-1; CDR3 DNA: TGTGCCAGCAGCTTAGCCCTCCCGGGCACCACTGAAGCTTTCTTT; CDR3 protein: CASSLALPGTTEAFF
D gene: .; V gene: TRBV4-3; clone size: .; J gene: TRBJ2-2; CDR3 DNA: TGCGCCAGCAGCCAAGATCTTCAAGGAGGCACCGGGGAGCTGTTTTTT; CDR3 protein: CASSQDLQGGTGELFF
D gene: .; V gene: TRBV6-6; clone size: few; J gene: TRBJ1-4; CDR3 DNA: TGTGCCAGCAGTTACTCGGAGTCCTTGCCGGAAAAACTGTTTTTT; CDR3 protein: CASSYSESLPEKLFF
D gene: TRBD2; V gene: TRBV19; clone size: .; J gene: TRBJ2-1; CDR3 DNA: TGTGCCAGTAGTATAGTCACGCGGCGGGAGTACAATGAGCAGTTCTTC; CDR3 protein: CASSIVTRREYNEQFF
D gene: .; V gene: TRBV10-1; clone size: once; J gene: TRBJ1-1; CDR3 DNA: TGCGCCAGCAGTGAGATCAGGACGGCTGAAGCTTTCTTT; CDR3 protein: CASSEIRTAEAFF
D gene: .; V gene: TRBV19; clone size: .; J gene: TRBJ2-2; CDR3 DNA: TGTGCCAGTAGCCAGCCCCGGGTGGGGGAGCTGTTTTTT; CDR3 protein: CASSQPRVGELFF
D gene: .; V gene: TRBV11-2; clone size: few; J gene: TRBJ2-1; CDR3 DNA: TGTGCCAGCAGCTTCTCCCCCGGGTTGAGTTGGATGGTCAATGAGCAGTTCTTC; CDR3 protein: CASSFSPGLSWMVNEQFF
D gene: .; V gene: TRBV27; clone size: once; J gene: TRBJ2-1; CDR3 DNA: TGTGCCAGCAGTTTATCCCTGATAAGCTCCTACAATGAGCAGTTCTTC; CDR3 protein: CASSLSLISSYNEQFF
D gene: TRBD1; V gene: TRBV10-3; clone size: few; J gene: TRBJ1-3; CDR3 DNA: TGTGCCATCGCCACAGGGGGCTTCGGTGGAAACACCATATATTTT; CDR3 protein: CAIATGGFGGNTIYF
D gene: .; V gene: TRBV27; clone size: .; J gene: TRBJ2-1; CDR3 DNA: TGTGCCACCTCAAGTCGGGGAATCAATGAGCAGTTCTTC; CDR3 protein: CATSSRGINEQFF
D gene: TRBD1; V gene: TRBV9; clone size: .; J gene: TRBJ2-1; CDR3 DNA: TGTGCCAGCAGCTCCCCCGGGACAGGGGATGAGCGGTTCTTC; CDR3 protein: CASSSPGTGDERFF
D gene: TRBD1; V gene: TRBV12-3/TRBV12-4; clone size: few; J gene: TRBJ2-3; CDR3 DNA: TGTGCCAGCACCTACGGGACAGTCGTGCCAGATACGCAGTATTTT; CDR3 protein: CASTYGTVVPDTQYF
D gene: .; V gene: TRBV6-5; clone size: few; J gene: TRBJ2-2; CDR3 DNA: TGTGCCAGCAGTGGGGGCGGGACAGCCAACACCGGGGAGCTGTTTTTT; CDR3 protein: CASSGGGTANTGELFF